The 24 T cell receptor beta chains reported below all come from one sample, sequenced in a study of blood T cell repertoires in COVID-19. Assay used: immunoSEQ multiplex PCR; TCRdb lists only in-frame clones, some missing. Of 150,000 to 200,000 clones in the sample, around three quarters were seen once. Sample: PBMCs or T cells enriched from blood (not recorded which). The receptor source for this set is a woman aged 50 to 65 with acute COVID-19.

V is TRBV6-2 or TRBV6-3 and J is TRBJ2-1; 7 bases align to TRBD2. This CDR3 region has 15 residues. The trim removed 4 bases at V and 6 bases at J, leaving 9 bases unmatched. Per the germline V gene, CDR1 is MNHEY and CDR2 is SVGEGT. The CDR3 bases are TGTGCCAGCAGTTTCAAAGGACTAGAGGCCAATGAGCAGTTCTTC. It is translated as CASSFKGLEANEQFF.

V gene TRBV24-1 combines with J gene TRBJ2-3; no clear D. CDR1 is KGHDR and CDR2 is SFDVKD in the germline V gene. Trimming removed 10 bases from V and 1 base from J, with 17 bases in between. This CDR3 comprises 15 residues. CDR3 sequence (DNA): TGTGCCACTGCTTCCGTGGCGGAGCGCACAGATACGCAGTATTTT. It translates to CATASVAERTDTQYF.

The DNA of the CDR3 is TGTGCCAGCAGCTATAGGGGGTACAGCACAGATACGCAGTATTTT. Its protein product is CASSYRGYSTDTQYF. The genes are TRBV7-9 and TRBJ2-3; a weak D match, TRBD1 (6 bases). The ends were cut back, 4 bases at V and 0 bases at J, with 11 bases in the middle. The CDR3 extends over 15 amino acids. CDR1 is SEHNR, CDR2 FQNEAQ, per germline (reference sequence).

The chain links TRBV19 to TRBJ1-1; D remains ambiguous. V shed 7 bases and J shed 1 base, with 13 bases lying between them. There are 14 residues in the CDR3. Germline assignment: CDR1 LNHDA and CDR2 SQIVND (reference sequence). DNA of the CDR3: TGTGCCAGTACAAGAGACGGCGGGAACACTGAAGCTTTCTTT. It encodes CASTRDGGNTEAFF.

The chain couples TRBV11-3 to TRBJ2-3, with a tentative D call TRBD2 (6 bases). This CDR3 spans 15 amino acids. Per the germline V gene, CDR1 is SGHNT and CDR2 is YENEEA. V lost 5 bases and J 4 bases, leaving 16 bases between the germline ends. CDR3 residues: CASSPQLPGADTQYF. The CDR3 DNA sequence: TGTGCCAGCAGCCCCCAACTCCCGGGGGCAGATACGCAGTATTTT.

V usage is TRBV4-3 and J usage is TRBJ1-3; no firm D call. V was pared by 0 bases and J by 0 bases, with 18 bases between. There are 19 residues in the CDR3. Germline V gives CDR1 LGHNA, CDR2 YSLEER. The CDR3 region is CASSQEAGGNWGSGNTIYF. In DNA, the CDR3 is TGCGCCAGCAGCCAAGAAGCTGGAGGGAATTGGGGCTCTGGAAACACCATATATTTT.

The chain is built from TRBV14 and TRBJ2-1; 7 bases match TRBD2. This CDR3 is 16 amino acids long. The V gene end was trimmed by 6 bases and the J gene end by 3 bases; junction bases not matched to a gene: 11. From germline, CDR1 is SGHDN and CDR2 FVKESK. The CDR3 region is CASRTSRGRDYNEQFF. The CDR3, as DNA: TGTGCCAGCAGAACCAGTCGGGGGAGGGACTACAATGAGCAGTTCTTC.

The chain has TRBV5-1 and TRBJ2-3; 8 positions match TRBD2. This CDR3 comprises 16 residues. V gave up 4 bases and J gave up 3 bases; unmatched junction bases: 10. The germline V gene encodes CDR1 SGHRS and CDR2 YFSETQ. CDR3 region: CASSQGGSGVTDTQYF. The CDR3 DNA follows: TGCGCCAGCAGCCAAGGGGGTAGCGGGGTTACAGATACGCAGTATTTT. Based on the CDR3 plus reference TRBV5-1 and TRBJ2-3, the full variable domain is KAGVTQTPRYLIKTRGQQVTLSCSPISGHRSVSWYQQTPGQGLQFLFEYFSETQRNKGNFPGRFSGRQFSNSRSEMNVSTLELGDSALYLCASSQGGSGVTDTQYFGPGTRLTVL.

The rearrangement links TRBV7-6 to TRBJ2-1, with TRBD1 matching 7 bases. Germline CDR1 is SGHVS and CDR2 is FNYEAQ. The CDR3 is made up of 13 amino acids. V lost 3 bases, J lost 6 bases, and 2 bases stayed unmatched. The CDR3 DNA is TGTGCCAGCAGCTTGACAGGGTTCAATGAGCAGTTCTTC. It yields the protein CASSLTGFNEQFF.

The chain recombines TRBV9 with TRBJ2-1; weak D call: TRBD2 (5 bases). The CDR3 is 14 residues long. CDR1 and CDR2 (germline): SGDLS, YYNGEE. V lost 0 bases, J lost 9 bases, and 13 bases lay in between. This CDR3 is CASSVGHPEGEQFF. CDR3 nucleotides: TGTGCCAGCAGCGTAGGACACCCTGAGGGTGAGCAGTTCTTC.

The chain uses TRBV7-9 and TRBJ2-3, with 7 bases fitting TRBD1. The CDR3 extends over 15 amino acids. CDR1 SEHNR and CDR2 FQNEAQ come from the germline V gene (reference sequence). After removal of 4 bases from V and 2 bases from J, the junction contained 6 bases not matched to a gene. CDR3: CASSSGQADTDTQYF. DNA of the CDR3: TGTGCCAGCAGCTCCGGACAGGCAGACACAGATACGCAGTATTTT.

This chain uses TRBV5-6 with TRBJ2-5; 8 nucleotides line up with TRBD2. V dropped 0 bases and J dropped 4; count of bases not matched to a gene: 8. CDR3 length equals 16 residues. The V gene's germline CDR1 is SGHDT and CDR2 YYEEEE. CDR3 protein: CASSLVGRGAPETQYF. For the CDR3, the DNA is TGTGCCAGCAGCTTGGTTGGGCGGGGGGCCCCAGAGACCCAGTACTTC.

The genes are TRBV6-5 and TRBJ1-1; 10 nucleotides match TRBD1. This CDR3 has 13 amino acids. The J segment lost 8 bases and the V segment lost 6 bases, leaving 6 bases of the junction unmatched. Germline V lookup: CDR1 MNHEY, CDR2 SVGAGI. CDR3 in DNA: TGTGCCAGCAGATCGACAGGGGGCGCCGAAGCTTTCTTT. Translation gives CASRSTGGAEAFF.

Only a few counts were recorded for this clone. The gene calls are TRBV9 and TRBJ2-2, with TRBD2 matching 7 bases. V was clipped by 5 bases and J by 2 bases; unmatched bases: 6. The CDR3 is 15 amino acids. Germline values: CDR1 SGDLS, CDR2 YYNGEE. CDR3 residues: CASRTGLVNTGELFF. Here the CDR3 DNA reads TGTGCCAGCAGAACAGGACTAGTCAACACCGGGGAGCTGTTTTTT.

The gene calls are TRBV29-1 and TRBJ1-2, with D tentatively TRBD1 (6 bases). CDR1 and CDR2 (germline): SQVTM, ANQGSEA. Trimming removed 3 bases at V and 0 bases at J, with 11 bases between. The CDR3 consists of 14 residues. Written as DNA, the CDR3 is TGCAGCGTTGACACAGGGCAAACTAACTATGGCTACACCTTC. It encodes CSVDTGQTNYGYTF.

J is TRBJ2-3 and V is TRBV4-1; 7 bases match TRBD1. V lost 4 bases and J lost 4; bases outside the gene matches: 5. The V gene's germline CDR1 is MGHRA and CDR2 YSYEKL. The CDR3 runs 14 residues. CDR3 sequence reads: CASSLTTGPDTQYF. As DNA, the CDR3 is TGCGCCAGCAGCCTGACGACAGGGCCAGATACGCAGTATTTT.

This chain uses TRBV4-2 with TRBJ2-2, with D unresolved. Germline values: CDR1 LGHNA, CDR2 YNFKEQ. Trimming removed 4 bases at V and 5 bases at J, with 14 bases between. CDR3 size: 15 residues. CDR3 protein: CASSPDTPGTGELFF. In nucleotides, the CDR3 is TGTGCCAGCAGCCCAGATACTCCCGGGACCGGGGAGCTGTTTTTT.

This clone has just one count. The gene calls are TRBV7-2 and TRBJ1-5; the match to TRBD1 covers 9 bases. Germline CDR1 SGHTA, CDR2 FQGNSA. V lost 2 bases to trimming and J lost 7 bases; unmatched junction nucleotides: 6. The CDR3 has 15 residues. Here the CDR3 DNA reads TGTGCCAGCAGCTTATCACAGGGGGCGCGGCAGCCCCAGCATTTT. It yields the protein CASSLSQGARQPQHF.

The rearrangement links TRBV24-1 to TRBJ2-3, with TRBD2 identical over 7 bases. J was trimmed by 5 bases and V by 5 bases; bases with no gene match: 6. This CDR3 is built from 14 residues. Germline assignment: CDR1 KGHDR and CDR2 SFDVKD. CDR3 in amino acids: CATSVGGEEDTQYF. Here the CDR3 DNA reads TGTGCCACCAGTGTTGGGGGGGAGGAAGATACGCAGTATTTT.

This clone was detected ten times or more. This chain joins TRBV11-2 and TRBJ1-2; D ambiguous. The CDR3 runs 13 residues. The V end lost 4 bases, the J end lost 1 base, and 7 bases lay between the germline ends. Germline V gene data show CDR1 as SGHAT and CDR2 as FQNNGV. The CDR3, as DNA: TGTGCCAGCAGCTCTCTTAGTAACTATGGCTACACCTTC. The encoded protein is CASSSLSNYGYTF.

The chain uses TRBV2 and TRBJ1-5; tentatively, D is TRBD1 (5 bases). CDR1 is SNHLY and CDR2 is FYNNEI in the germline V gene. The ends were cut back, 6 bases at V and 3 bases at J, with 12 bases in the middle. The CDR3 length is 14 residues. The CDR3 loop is CASRGQGFNQPQHF. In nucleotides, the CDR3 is TGTGCCAGCAGGGGCCAGGGCTTCAATCAGCCCCAGCATTTT.

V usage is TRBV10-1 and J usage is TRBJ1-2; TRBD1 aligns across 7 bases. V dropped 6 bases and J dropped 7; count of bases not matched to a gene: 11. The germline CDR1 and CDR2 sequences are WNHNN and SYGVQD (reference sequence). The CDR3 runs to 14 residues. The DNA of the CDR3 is TGCGCCAGCAGAATAGGGACAGCCCGACGTGGCTACACCTTC. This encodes CASRIGTARRGYTF.

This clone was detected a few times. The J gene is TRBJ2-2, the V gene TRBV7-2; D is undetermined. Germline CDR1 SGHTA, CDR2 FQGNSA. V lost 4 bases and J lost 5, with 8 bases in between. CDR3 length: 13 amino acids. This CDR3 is CASSSGWTGELFF. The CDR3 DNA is TGTGCCAGCAGCTCAGGTTGGACCGGGGAGCTGTTTTTT.

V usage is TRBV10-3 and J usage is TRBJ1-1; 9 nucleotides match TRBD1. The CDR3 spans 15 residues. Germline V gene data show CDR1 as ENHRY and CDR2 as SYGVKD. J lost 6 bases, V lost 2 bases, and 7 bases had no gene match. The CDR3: CAISENRDRAAEAFF. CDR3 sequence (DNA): TGTGCCATCAGTGAGAACCGGGACAGGGCGGCTGAAGCTTTCTTT.